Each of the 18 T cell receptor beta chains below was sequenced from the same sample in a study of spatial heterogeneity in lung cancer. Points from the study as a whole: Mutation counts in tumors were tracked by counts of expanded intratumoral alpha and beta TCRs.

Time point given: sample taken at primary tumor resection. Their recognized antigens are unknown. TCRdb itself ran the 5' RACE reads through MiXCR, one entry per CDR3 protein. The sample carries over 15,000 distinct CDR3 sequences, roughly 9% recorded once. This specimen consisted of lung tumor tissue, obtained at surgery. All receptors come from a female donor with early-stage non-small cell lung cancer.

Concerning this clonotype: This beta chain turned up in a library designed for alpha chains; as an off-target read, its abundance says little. For the CDR3, the DNA is TGTGCCAGCAGTGAGGGCGCGCCCAACCGGGCAGATACGCAGTATTTT. This sequence encodes CASSEGAPNRADTQYF. The rearrangement joins TRBV6-1 to TRBJ2-3; D unresolved. V lost 3 bases and J lost 4, with 17 bases in between. This CDR3 region has 16 residues. Looked up from germline, CDR1 is MNHNS and CDR2 is SASEGT.

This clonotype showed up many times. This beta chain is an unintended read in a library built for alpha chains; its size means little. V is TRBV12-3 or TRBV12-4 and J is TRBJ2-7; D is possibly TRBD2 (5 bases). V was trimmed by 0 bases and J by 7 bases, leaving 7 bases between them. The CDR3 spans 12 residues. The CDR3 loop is CASSLAGREQYF. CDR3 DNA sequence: TGTGCCAGCAGTTTAGCAGGGAGAGAGCAGTACTTC.

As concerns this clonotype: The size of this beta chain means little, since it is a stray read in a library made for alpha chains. The CDR3 loop reads CASSPWNGPSQETQYF. CDR3 nucleotide sequence: TGTGCCAGTAGTCCCTGGAACGGCCCCTCACAAGAGACCCAGTACTTC. The chain is built from TRBV19 and TRBJ2-5; D is unclear. Germline values: CDR1 LNHDA, CDR2 SQIVND (reference sequence). There are 16 residues in the CDR3. V lost 5 bases to trimming and J lost 2 bases, with 18 bases between them.

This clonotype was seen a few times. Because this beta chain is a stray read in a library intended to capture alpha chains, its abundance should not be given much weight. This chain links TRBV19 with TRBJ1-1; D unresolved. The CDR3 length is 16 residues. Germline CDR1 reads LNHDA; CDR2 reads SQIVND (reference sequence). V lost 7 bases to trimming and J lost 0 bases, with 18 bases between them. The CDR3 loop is CASKSRGPLVNTEAFF. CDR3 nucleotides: TGTGCCAGTAAATCCCGGGGTCCCTTAGTGAACACTGAAGCTTTCTTT.

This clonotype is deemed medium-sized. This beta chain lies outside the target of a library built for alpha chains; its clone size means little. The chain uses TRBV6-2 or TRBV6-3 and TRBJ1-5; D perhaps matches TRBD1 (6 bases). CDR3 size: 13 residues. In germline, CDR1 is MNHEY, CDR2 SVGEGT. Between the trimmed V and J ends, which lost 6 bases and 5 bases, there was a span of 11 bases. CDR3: CASSGTKYQPQHF. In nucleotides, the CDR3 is TGTGCCAGCAGCGGGACAAAGTATCAGCCCCAGCATTTT.

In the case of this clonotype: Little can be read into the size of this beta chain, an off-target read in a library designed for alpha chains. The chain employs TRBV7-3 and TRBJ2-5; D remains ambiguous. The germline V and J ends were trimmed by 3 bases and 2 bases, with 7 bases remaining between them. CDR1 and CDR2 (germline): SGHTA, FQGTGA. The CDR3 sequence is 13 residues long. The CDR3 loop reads CASSLLSQETQYF. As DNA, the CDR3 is TGTGCCAGCAGCTTGCTATCACAAGAGACCCAGTACTTC.

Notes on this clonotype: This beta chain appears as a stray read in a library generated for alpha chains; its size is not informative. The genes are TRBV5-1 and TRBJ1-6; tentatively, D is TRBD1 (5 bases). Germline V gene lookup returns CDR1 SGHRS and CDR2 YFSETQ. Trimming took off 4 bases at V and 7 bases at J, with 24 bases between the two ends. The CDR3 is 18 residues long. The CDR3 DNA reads TGCGCCAGCAGCCCTAGGATGACGGAGGGACGGTTCAATTCACCCCTCCACTTT. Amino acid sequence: CASSPRMTEGRFNSPLHF.

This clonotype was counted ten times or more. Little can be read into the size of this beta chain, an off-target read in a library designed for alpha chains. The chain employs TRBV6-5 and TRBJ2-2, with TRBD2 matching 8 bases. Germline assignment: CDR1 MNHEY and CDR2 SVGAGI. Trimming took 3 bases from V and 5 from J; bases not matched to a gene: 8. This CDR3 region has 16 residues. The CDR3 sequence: CASSYGGLVGTGELFF. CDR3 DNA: TGTGCCAGCAGTTATGGGGGACTAGTTGGGACCGGGGAGCTGTTTTTT.

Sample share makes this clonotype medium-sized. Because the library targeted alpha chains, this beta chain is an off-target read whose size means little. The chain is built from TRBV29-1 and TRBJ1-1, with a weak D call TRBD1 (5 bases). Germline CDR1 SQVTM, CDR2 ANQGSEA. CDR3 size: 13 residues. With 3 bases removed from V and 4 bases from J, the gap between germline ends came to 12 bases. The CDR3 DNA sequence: TGCAGCGTTGATGCAGGGTCAACCACTGAAGCTTTCTTT. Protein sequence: CSVDAGSTTEAFF.

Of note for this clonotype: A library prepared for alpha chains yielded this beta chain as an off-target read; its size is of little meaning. The CDR3 sequence: CASSLESGGLQETQYF. The CDR3 bases are TGTGCCAGCAGCTTAGAGAGTGGGGGGCTTCAAGAGACCCAGTACTTC. This chain joins TRBV11-2 and TRBJ2-5; D possibly uses TRBD1 or TRBD2 (6 bases each). The CDR3 runs to 16 residues. Germline V gives CDR1 SGHAT, CDR2 FQNNGV. V lost 0 bases, J lost 2 bases, and 13 bases lay in between. Variable domain in full (rest from reference TRBV11-2 and TRBJ2-5): EAGVAQSPRYKIIEKRQSVAFWCNPISGHATLYWYQQILGQGPKLLIQFQNNGVVDDSQLPKDRFSAERLKGVDSTLKIQPAKLEDSAVYLCASSLESGGLQETQYFGPGTRLLVL.

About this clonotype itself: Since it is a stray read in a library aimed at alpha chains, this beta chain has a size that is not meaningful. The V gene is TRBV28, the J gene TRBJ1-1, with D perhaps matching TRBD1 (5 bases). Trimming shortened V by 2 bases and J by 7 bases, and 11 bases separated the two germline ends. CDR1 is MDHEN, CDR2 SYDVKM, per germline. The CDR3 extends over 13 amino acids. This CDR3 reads CASSLGPGLEAFF. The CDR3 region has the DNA TGTGCCAGCAGTTTAGGTCCGGGACTTGAAGCTTTCTTT.

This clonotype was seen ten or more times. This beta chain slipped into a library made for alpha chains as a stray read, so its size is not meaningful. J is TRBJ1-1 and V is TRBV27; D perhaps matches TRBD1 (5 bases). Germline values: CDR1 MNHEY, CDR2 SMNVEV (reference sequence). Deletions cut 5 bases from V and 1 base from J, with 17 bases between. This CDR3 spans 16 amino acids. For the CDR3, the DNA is TGTGCCAGCAGTCCCCTTCTGGGGCGAGGGAACACTGAAGCTTTCTTT. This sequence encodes CASSPLLGRGNTEAFF.

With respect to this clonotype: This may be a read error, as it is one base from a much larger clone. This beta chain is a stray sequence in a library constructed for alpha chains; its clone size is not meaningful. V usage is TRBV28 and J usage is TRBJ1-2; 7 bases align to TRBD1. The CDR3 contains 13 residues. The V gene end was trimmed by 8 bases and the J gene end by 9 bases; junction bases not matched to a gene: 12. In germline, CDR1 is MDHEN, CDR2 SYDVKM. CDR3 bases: TGTGCCAGCGGCGGGACAGACCTTTATAGCTACACCTTC. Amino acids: CASGGTDLYSYTF.

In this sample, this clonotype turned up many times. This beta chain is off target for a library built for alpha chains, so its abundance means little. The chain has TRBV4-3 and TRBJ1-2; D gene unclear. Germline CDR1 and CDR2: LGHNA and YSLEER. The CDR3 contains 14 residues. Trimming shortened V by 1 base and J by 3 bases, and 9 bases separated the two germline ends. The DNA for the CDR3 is TGCGCCAGCAGCCAAGGCTGGAGGGACTATGGCTACACCTTC. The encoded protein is CASSQGWRDYGYTF.

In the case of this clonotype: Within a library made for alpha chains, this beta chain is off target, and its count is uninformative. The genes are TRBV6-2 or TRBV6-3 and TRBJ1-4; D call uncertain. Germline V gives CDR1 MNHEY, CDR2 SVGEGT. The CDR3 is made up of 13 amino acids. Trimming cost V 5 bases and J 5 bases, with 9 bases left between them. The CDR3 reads CASSGPSNEKLFF. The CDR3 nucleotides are TGTGCCAGCAGTGGCCCCTCGAATGAAAAACTGTTTTTT.

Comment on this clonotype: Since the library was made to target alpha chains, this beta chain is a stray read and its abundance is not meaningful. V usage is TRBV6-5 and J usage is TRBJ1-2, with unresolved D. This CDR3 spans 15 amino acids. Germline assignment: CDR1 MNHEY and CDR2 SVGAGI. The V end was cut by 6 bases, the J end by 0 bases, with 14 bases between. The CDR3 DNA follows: TGTGCCAGCAGGGGGTTGTACAGAACTAACTATGGCTACACCTTC. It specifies CASRGLYRTNYGYTF.

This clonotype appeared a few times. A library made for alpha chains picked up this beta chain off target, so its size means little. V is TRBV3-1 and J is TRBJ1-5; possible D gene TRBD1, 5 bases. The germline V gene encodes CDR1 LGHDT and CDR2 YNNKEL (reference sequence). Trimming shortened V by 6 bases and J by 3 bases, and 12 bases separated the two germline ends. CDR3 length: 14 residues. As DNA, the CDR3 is TGTGCCAGCAGGGGCCAGGGTGACAATCAGCCCCAGCATTTT. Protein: CASRGQGDNQPQHF.

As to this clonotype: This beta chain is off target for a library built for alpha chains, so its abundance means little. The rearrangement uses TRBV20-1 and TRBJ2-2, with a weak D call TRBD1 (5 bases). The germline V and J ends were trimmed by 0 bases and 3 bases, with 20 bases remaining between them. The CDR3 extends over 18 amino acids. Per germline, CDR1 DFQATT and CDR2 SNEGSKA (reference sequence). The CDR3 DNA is TGCAGTGCTAGAGACCACTCCCAGGGCCGTAAGCACACCGGGGAGCTGTTTTTT. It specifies CSARDHSQGRKHTGELFF.